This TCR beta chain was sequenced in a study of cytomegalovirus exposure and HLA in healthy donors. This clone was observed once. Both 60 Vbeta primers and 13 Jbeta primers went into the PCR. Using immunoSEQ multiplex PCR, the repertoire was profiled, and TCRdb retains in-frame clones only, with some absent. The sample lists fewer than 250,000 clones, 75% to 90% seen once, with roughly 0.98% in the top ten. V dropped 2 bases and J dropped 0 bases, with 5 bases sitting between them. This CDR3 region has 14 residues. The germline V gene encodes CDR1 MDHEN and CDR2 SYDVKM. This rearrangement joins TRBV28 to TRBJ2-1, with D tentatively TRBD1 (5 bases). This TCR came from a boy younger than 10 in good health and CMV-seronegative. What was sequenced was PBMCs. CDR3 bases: TGTGCCAGCAGTTTAACAGGCTCCTACAATGAGCAGTTCTTC. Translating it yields CASSLTGSYNEQFF.